The clone carrying this T cell receptor beta chain was observed a handful of times. Its antigen is currently unknown. These data belong to a study of response to subunit inactivated influenza vaccine. Study-level points and caveats: Every seasonal influenza vaccination brings in few new T cells, the authors suggested.

In germline, CDR1 is MNHEY, CDR2 SMNVEV (reference sequence). CDR3 size: 17 residues. V lost 2 bases and J lost 0; bases outside the gene matches: 7. TCRdb re-called the RT-PCR reads through MiXCR, storing one row per CDR3 protein. The repertoire has over 750,000 distinct CDR3 sequences, 21% of them found once; the top ten carry roughly a tenth. The chain links TRBV27 to TRBJ1-1, with 9 nucleotides matching TRBD1. The receptor comes from a man aged 50 to 60 who received an inactivated influenza vaccine. The material sequenced was PBMCs from blood, taken around 5 days after vaccination. CDR3 amino acids: CASSLKIGTGMNTEAFF. Written as DNA, the CDR3 is TGTGCCAGCAGTTTAAAGATTGGGACAGGGATGAACACTGAAGCTTTCTTT.